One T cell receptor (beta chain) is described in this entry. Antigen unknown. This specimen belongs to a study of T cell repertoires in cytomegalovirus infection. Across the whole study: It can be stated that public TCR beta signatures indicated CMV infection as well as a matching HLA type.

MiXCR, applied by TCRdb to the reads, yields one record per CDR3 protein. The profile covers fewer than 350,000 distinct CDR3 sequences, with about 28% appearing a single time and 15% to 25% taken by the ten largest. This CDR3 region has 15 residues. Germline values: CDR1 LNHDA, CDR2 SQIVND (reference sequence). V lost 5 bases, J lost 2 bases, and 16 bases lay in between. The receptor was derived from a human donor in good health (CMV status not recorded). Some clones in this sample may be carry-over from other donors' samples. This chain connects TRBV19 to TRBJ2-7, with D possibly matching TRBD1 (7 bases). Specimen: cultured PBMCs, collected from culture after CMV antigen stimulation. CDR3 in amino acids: CASSPTQGGTYEQYF. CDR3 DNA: TGTGCCAGTAGTCCAACCCAGGGGGGCACCTACGAGCAGTACTTC.